This record looks at one T cell receptor beta chain sequence and its context. Antigen unknown. The sample belongs to a study of T cell responses to AZD1222 COVID-19 vaccine. Study-wide points: Baseline seropositives among AZD1222 recipients totaled only five to seven. The study reported that nearly half of spike-specific TCRs target unmutated variant regions.

The protocol was immunoSEQ multiplex PCR, while the TCRdb copy is restricted to in-frame clones and leaves out a portion. Of approximately 100,000 clones in the sample, about nine tenths are singletons; the top ten hold roughly 2.8%. The TCR sequence derives from an adult in good health. Sequencing was performed on peripheral blood, taken on day 0 of MenACWY control vaccination.

In nucleotides, the CDR3 is TGTGCCAGCACGGGCAATTCACCCCTCCACTTT. Its protein is CASTGNSPLHF. V is TRBV6-5 and J is TRBJ1-6; D gene unclear. The germline CDR1 and CDR2 sequences are MNHEY and SVGAGI. V shed 7 bases and J shed 7 bases, with 5 bases lying between them. The CDR3 extends over 11 amino acids.